Given below is one T cell receptor (beta chain) in context. Its antigen is as yet unknown. PCR used 60 Vbeta primers and 13 Jbeta primers. The table came from immunoSEQ multiplex PCR; TCRdb's copy has only in-frame clones and leaves some out. Here the sample spans some 170,000 clones, more than 65% being singletons. The germline V gene has CDR1 LGHNA and CDR2 YSLEER. V lost 0 bases and J 0 bases, leaving 10 bases between the germline ends. CDR3 size: 16 residues. The data derive from a study of cytomegalovirus exposure and HLA in healthy donors. Study overall: In terms of ancestry, the Caucasian-associated cluster contained 75% to 85% of the roughly 400 genotyped donors. General study results and limits: Researchers reported that a few CMV-associated chains were confirmed in vitro as CMV antigen-specific.

This chain links TRBV4-3 with TRBJ2-3; unclear D gene. This receptor was identified in a man aged 18-30 years in good health and CMV-seropositive. Sequencing used PBMCs. This CDR3 reads CASSQDITTSTDTQYF. The CDR3 nucleotides are TGCGCCAGCAGCCAAGATATCACTACTAGCACAGATACGCAGTATTTT.